A selection of T cell receptor beta chains follows, all from one sample in a study of blood T cell repertoires in COVID-19. TCRdb keeps only in-frame clones here, not all; method: immunoSEQ multiplex PCR. The table records approximately 100,000 clones, about nine tenths of them present only once. Sequenced sample: peripheral blood. These receptors were taken from a man aged 50-59 years with acute or convalescent COVID-19. The CDR3 runs from the conserved cysteine through the conserved F or W. The D gene is left open where the match is weak. Only some rows state a clone size, as once, few, many or a class for expanded clones.

V	size	D	J	DNA	CDR3
TRBV7-2	-	-	TRBJ1-5	TGTGCCAGCAGCTTAGCCGCCTACAATCAGCCCCAGCATTTT	CASSLAAYNQPQHF
TRBV28	-	-	TRBJ1-5	TGTGCCAGCAGTGGATCTAGGCCCCAGCATTTT	CASSGSRPQHF
TRBV5-1	-	TRBD2	TRBJ2-3	TGCGCCAGCAGCTCCGGACTAGCGGGGGAAGATACGCAGTATTTT	CASSSGLAGEDTQYF
TRBV3-1/TRBV3-2	-	-	TRBJ2-7	TGTGCCAGCAGCCAAGGGGCTCGGGGCTACGAGCAGTACTTC	CASSQGARGYEQYF
TRBV7-9	-	-	TRBJ2-5	TGTGCCAGCAGCTTAGGGGTTGGGGACTTTCGTCTCAGGGAGACCCAGTACTTC	CASSLGVGDFRLRETQYF
TRBV9	once	-	TRBJ2-2	TGTGCCAGCAGCGTAGAAGTAGACACCGGGGAGCTGTTTTTT	CASSVEVDTGELFF
TRBV7-9	-	-	TRBJ2-7	TGTGCCAGCAGCCTAGGGGGAGCTGGCTACGAGCAGTACTTC	CASSLGGAGYEQYF
TRBV29-1	-	-	TRBJ2-3	TGCAGCGTTCGGGACTCCACTAAGGGTACGCAGTATTTT	CSVRDSTKGTQYF
TRBV3-1/TRBV3-2	-	-	TRBJ2-1	TGTGCCAGCAGCCACCCGACAATTCGCGGGGACAATGAGCAGTTCTTC	CASSHPTIRGDNEQFF
TRBV5-4	-	TRBD1	TRBJ2-1	TGTGCCAGCAGCCAGACAGGGGGATCCTACAATGAGCAGTTCTTC	CASSQTGGSYNEQFF
TRBV10-1	-	-	TRBJ2-7	TGCGCCAGCGCCGGGGGGCTAGCGACCTACGAGCAGTACTTC	CASAGGLATYEQYF
TRBV12-5	-	TRBD1	TRBJ2-3	TGTGCTAGTGGTACAACAGGGGACCCGGACACAGATACGCAGTATTTT	CASGTTGDPDTDTQYF
TRBV11-2	-	-	TRBJ2-2	TGTGCCAGCAGCCCCGTTTCGGGAGAGTTTGCCGGGGAGCTGTTTTTT	CASSPVSGEFAGELFF
TRBV3-1/TRBV3-2	once	TRBD2	TRBJ2-2	TGTGCCAGCAGCCTCGCAGCGGGGGTGAACACCGGGGAGCTGTTTTTT	CASSLAAGVNTGELFF
TRBV28	-	TRBD1	TRBJ2-7	TGTGCCAGCAGTACCGGGACAGGGTCCTACGAGCAGTACTTC	CASSTGTGSYEQYF
TRBV6-6	few	-	TRBJ2-1	TGTGCCAGCAGTTACTCGGAAGGCGGTGAGCAGTTCTTC	CASSYSEGGEQFF
TRBV4-1	-	-	TRBJ1-5	TGCGCCAGCAGCCAAGCTACAGTCGGGGATCAGCCCCAGCATTTT	CASSQATVGDQPQHF
TRBV29-1	-	-	TRBJ2-5	TGCAGCGTTGAACCTTCTGGACACCCCACTGTGGAGACCCAGTACTTC	CSVEPSGHPTVETQYF
TRBV7-9	-	TRBD2	TRBJ2-7	TGTGCCAGCACTATCGGGACTAGCGGGACAGAGCAGTACTTC	CASTIGTSGTEQYF
TRBV7-9	-	-	TRBJ2-7	TGTGCCAGCAGTTTCCGGGATTCCTACGAGCAGTACTTC	CASSFRDSYEQYF
TRBV30	-	TRBD2	TRBJ2-7	TGTGCCTGGAGTGTCCTACCCCCCGGACTAGCGGGAGTGAGGCCAGAGTCCTACGAGCAGTACTTC	CAWSVLPPGLAGVRPESYEQYF
TRBV7-9	-	TRBD1	TRBJ1-2	TGTGCCAGCAGCTTGGGACAGGAACTCAACTATGGCTACACCTTC	CASSLGQELNYGYTF
TRBV2	-	-	TRBJ1-6	TGTGCCAGCAGTGAAGGCGGTAGCTCCTATAATTCACCCCTCCACTTT	CASSEGGSSYNSPLHF
TRBV5-6	once	-	TRBJ2-1	TGTGCCAGCAGCTTGAGGGGGGGGTCCTCCTCCTACAATGAGCAGTTCTTC	CASSLRGGSSSYNEQFF
TRBV28	-	TRBD1	TRBJ1-1	TGTGCCAGCAGTCCCCTGGGACAGCTAAACACTGAAGCTTTCTTT	CASSPLGQLNTEAFF
TRBV23-1	-	-	TRBJ2-2	TGCGCCAGCAGAATGATGGTTCGACAGGACACCGGGGAGCTGTTTTTT	CASRMMVRQDTGELFF
TRBV6-5	-	TRBD2	TRBJ2-1	TGTGCCAGCACCGACAGTCTAGCGGGACTCAATGAGCAGTTCTTC	CASTDSLAGLNEQFF
TRBV4-2	-	TRBD2	TRBJ2-7	TGTGCCAGCAGCCACCCCGGACTAGCGGGATCCTACGAGCAGTACTTC	CASSHPGLAGSYEQYF
TRBV24-1	-	TRBD2	TRBJ2-1	TGTGCCACCAGTGATTTGACAGCGGGAGGGGGTAGGGAGCAGTTCTTC	CATSDLTAGGGREQFF
TRBV27	-	TRBD1	TRBJ2-7	TGTGCCAGCAGTTCACCGGGACAGGGTGCTTCGGAGCAGTACTTC	CASSSPGQGASEQYF
TRBV18	-	TRBD1	TRBJ2-5	TGTGCCAGCTCACGAGACAGGGGGCAGGAGACCCAGTACTTC	CASSRDRGQETQYF
TRBV10-3	once	-	TRBJ2-2	TGTGCCATCAGCGACACCGGGGAGCTGTTTTTT	CAISDTGELFF
TRBV5-1	-	-	TRBJ2-5	TGCGCCAGCAGCTTGGACAGGGTGGAAGAGACCCAGTACTTC	CASSLDRVEETQYF
TRBV15	-	TRBD1	TRBJ1-1	TGTGCCACCAGCAGTAGAACGACAGGGCTCACTGAAGCTTTCTTT	CATSSRTTGLTEAFF
TRBV30	-	-	TRBJ1-5	TGTGCCTGGCTGGGGAAGGGGTATGGCAATCAGCCCCAGCATTTT	CAWLGKGYGNQPQHF
TRBV29-1	-	-	TRBJ2-4	TGCAGCGTTGACAAGGGGATTGTTGTCAAAAACATTCAGTACTTC	CSVDKGIVVKNIQYF
TRBV14	-	TRBD1	TRBJ2-7	TGTGCCAGCAGCCAAACGGGACAGGGGACCTACGAGCAGTACTTC	CASSQTGQGTYEQYF
TRBV7-8	-	TRBD2	TRBJ2-1	TGTGCCAGCACCACCGGGACTAGCGGGAGTTTGGAGCCCTACAATGAGCAGTTCTTC	CASTTGTSGSLEPYNEQFF
TRBV5-1	-	TRBD2	TRBJ2-1	TGCGCCAGCAGCTTGGCCGGTGTAGCGGGAGGTGCCGCTGAGCAGTTCTTC	CASSLAGVAGGAAEQFF